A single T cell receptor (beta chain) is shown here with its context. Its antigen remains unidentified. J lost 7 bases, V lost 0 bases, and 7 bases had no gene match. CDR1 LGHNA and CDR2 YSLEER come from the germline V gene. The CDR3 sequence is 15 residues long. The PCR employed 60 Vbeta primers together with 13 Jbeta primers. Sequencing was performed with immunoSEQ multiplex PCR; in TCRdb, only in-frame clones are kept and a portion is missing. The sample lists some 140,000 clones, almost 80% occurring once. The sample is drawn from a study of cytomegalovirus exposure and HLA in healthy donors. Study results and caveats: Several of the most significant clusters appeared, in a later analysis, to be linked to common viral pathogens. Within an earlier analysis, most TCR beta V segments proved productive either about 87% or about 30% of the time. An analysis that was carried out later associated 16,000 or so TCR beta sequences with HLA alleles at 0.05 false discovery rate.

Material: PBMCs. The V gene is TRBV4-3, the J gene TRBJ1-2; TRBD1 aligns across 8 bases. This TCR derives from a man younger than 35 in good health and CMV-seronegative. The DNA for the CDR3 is TGCGCCAGCAGCCAAGATTCCCGGACAGGGTCTGGCTACACCTTC. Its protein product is CASSQDSRTGSGYTF.